One and the same sample provided the 13 T cell receptor beta chains below, sequenced in a study of shared clonotypes between healthy human individuals. Sequencing used immunoSEQ multiplex PCR; TCRdb keeps in-frame clones, though not all of them. The profile covers about 2.4 million clones, with approximately 93% appearing a single time and 0.35% to 0.45% taken by the ten largest. Sequencing used naive CD4+ T cells from PBMCs. Subset noted: CD45RA+ positively selected. The receptors stem from a young man in good health. Some clones in this sample may be carry-over from other donors' samples.

The rearrangement links TRBV7-2 to TRBJ1-6, with unresolved D. From germline, CDR1 is SGHTA and CDR2 FQGNSA. V was pared by 3 bases and J by 0 bases, with 9 bases between. There are 16 residues in the CDR3. The CDR3 sequence: CASSLGGSSYNSPLHF. CDR3 in DNA: TGTGCCAGCAGCTTGGGCGGGAGCTCCTATAATTCACCCCTCCACTTT.

This rearrangement joins TRBV7-2 to TRBJ2-7; 11 bases agree with TRBD2. The CDR3 contains 17 residues. Germline lookup yields CDR1 SGHTA and CDR2 FQGNSA. The junction had 10 bases not matched to a gene; V was cut back by 5 bases and J by 1 base. CDR3 residues: CASSPPWTSGYSYEQYF. The CDR3 DNA reads as TGTGCCAGCAGCCCCCCGTGGACTAGCGGGTATTCCTACGAGCAGTACTTC.

The chain has TRBV5-4 and TRBJ2-7, with D uncertain. Germline CDR1 and CDR2: SGHNT and YYREEE (reference sequence). The V end lost 2 bases, the J end lost 5 bases, and 14 bases lay between the germline ends. The CDR3 contains 14 residues. The CDR3 loop is CASSFVGRSDEQYF. CDR3 bases: TGTGCCAGCAGCTTCGTGGGCAGGTCCGACGAGCAGTACTTC.

V usage is TRBV6-1 and J usage is TRBJ2-7; 10 bases are shared with TRBD2. Germline V gives CDR1 MNHNS, CDR2 SASEGT. The CDR3 totals 16 residues. The trim removed 6 bases at V and 2 bases at J, leaving 10 bases unmatched. The CDR3 sequence: CASRELGSGRPYEQYF. The CDR3 DNA is TGTGCCAGCAGGGAACTGGGTAGCGGGAGGCCCTACGAGCAGTACTTC.

This chain uses TRBV18 with TRBJ2-6; D is tentatively TRBD1 or TRBD2 (5 bases each). V lost 3 bases and J lost 4, with 19 bases in between. The CDR3 length is 18 residues. Germline CDR1 KGHSH, CDR2 LQKENI. The CDR3 region is CASSPRDLSLGGANVLTF. In DNA form, the CDR3 reads TGTGCCAGCTCACCCCGGGACCTTTCCCTAGGCGGGGCCAACGTCCTGACTTTC.

The V gene is TRBV6-5, the J gene TRBJ1-3, with D possibly being TRBD1 (6 bases). Trimming pared 8 bases from V and 0 bases from J, leaving 8 bases between. Germline-derived CDR1 and CDR2 are MNHEY and SVGAGI. The CDR3 has 13 amino acids. The CDR3 reads CASQTGSGNTIYF. The CDR3 nucleotides read TGTGCCAGCCAGACAGGCTCTGGAAACACCATATATTTT.

The chain recombines TRBV7-3 with TRBJ2-6, with D perhaps matching TRBD1 (5 bases). CDR3 length: 15 residues. The germline V gene encodes CDR1 SGHTA and CDR2 FQGTGA. V lost 5 bases to trimming and J lost 0 bases, with 8 bases between them. For the CDR3, the DNA is TGTGCCAGCAGCCAACAGGTCTCTGGGGCCAACGTCCTGACTTTC. Translating gives CASSQQVSGANVLTF.

For the CDR3, the DNA is TGCAGCGTTGGGAACGGGAGGGCCAGCGAGCAGTACTTC. This translates into CSVGNGRASEQYF. The chain links TRBV29-1 to TRBJ2-7, with TRBD2 identical over 8 bases. Germline CDR1 and CDR2: SQVTM and ANQGSEA. The CDR3 has 13 residues. Trimming cost V 4 bases and J 6 bases; bases outside gene matches: 8.

The V and J genes are TRBV7-3 and TRBJ2-3, with a weak D call TRBD2 (5 bases). V was pared by 5 bases and J by 5 bases, with 14 bases between. The V gene's germline CDR1 is SGHTA and CDR2 FQGTGA. The CDR3 totals 14 residues. The CDR3 nucleotides are TGTGCCAGCAGCCCCGAGAGGGCCCAAGATACGCAGTATTTT. Protein: CASSPERAQDTQYF.

This chain joins TRBV4-1 and TRBJ2-5, with D possibly matching TRBD2 (6 bases). The germline V gene has CDR1 MGHRA and CDR2 YSYEKL. The V end lost 10 bases, the J end lost 10 bases, and 19 bases lay between the germline ends. The CDR3 runs 12 residues. The CDR3 DNA follows: TGCGCCACCTCAAACGGGGGAGACCGCCAGTACTTC. Translation gives CATSNGGDRQYF.

The table lists this clone with a few counts. This chain uses TRBV6-1 with TRBJ1-5, with D uncertain. In germline, CDR1 is MNHNS, CDR2 SASEGT. V was pared by 0 bases and J by 1 base, with 7 bases between. The CDR3 consists of 15 residues. The CDR3 here is CASSEAGWSNQPQHF. The CDR3 DNA follows: TGTGCCAGCAGTGAAGCGGGGTGGAGCAATCAGCCCCAGCATTTT.

The chain employs TRBV19 and TRBJ2-7; the match to TRBD1 covers 8 bases. The germline V gene encodes CDR1 LNHDA and CDR2 SQIVND (reference sequence). The trim removed 7 bases at V and 2 bases at J, leaving 10 bases unmatched. The CDR3 extends over 15 amino acids. DNA of the CDR3: TGTGCCAGTAACCTTAGGGACAGGATTACCTACGAGCAGTACTTC. It is translated as CASNLRDRITYEQYF.

This clone has just one count. The chain uses TRBV4-2 and TRBJ2-3; D is uncertain. Germline loops: CDR1 LGHNA, CDR2 YNFKEQ. Trimming shortened V by 0 bases and J by 2 bases, and 9 bases separated the two germline ends. This CDR3 is 15 amino acids long. This CDR3 reads CASSQEWVPTDTQYF. In nucleotides, the CDR3 is TGTGCCAGCAGCCAAGAGTGGGTCCCCACAGATACGCAGTATTTT.